Listed below are T cell receptor beta chains from one sample, sequenced in a study of blood T cell repertoires in COVID-19. Generated by immunoSEQ multiplex PCR, the TCRdb table keeps only in-frame clones and is missing some. Of roughly 350,000 clones listed, 92% were seen once; the top ten hold about 18%. Sequencing was performed on PBMCs or T cells enriched from blood (not recorded which). These receptors came from a woman younger than 45 who had recovered from COVID-19. Both conserved end residues are part of each CDR3. Each record gives: CDR3 DNA, CDR3 protein, clone size, V gene, D gene, J gene. A D gene is named only where the DNA matches it firmly. Expanded clones are given a class, and other clones once, few, many or no size at all.

cdr3_nt: TGTGCCAGCAGTGAAAGGCAGGGAGGAGTATCCCTCCAGTTCTTC
cdr3_aa: CASSERQGGVSLQFF
clone_size: -
v_call: TRBV6-4
d_call: -
j_call: TRBJ2-1

cdr3_nt: TGTGCCAGCAGCTTAGGTAGCGGGAGGGCCGGCTACGAGCAGTACTTC
cdr3_aa: CASSLGSGRAGYEQYF
clone_size: -
v_call: TRBV7-2
d_call: TRBD2
j_call: TRBJ2-7

cdr3_nt: TGCGCCAGCAGCTTGGTCCCTCCCGCGCAGGGTGGCTACGAGCAGTACTTC
cdr3_aa: CASSLVPPAQGGYEQYF
clone_size: -
v_call: TRBV5-1
d_call: -
j_call: TRBJ2-7

cdr3_nt: TGTGCCAGCAGCTTGGTTAGCACTGAAGCTTTCTTT
cdr3_aa: CASSLVSTEAFF
clone_size: -
v_call: TRBV7-9
d_call: -
j_call: TRBJ1-1

cdr3_nt: TGTGCCAGCAGAATTGGACTAGCTGAGACCCAGTACTTC
cdr3_aa: CASRIGLAETQYF
clone_size: -
v_call: TRBV27
d_call: TRBD2
j_call: TRBJ2-5

cdr3_nt: TGTGCCAGCAGTGACTTTCCCCCGGGGGTCAGCTCCTATAATTCACCCCTCCACTTT
cdr3_aa: CASSDFPPGVSSYNSPLHF
clone_size: -
v_call: TRBV27
d_call: -
j_call: TRBJ1-6

cdr3_nt: TGTGCCTGCAAGCTTAGGACAGGAACGATCCTTGAAGCTTTCTTT
cdr3_aa: CACKLRTGTILEAFF
clone_size: -
v_call: TRBV30
d_call: TRBD1
j_call: TRBJ1-1

cdr3_nt: TGTGCCAGCAGCCTTAAGGAGGGCAATGAGCAGTTCTTC
cdr3_aa: CASSLKEGNEQFF
clone_size: -
v_call: TRBV4-2
d_call: -
j_call: TRBJ2-1

cdr3_nt: TGTGCCAGCAGTCAGTGGCAGGGAATGTACGAGCAGTACTTC
cdr3_aa: CASSQWQGMYEQYF
clone_size: once
v_call: TRBV27
d_call: -
j_call: TRBJ2-7

cdr3_nt: TGCGCCAGCAGCTTGGCGGCAGGGGGATCAGGCGAGCAGTACTTC
cdr3_aa: CASSLAAGGSGEQYF
clone_size: -
v_call: TRBV5-1
d_call: TRBD1
j_call: TRBJ2-7

cdr3_nt: TGTGCCAGCTCCTCTAGCGGAAGCACAGATACGCAGTATTTT
cdr3_aa: CASSSSGSTDTQYF
clone_size: -
v_call: TRBV18
d_call: TRBD2
j_call: TRBJ2-3

cdr3_nt: TGTGCCAGCAGCCTCGACAGGGGAAATGAAAAACTGTTTTTT
cdr3_aa: CASSLDRGNEKLFF
clone_size: few
v_call: TRBV27
d_call: TRBD1
j_call: TRBJ1-4

cdr3_nt: TGTGCCAGCAGCCCGGTCGGGGGGCACGCTTTCTTT
cdr3_aa: CASSPVGGHAFF
clone_size: -
v_call: TRBV7-8
d_call: -
j_call: TRBJ1-1

cdr3_nt: TGTGCCAGCAGCGTAGCGGGCACCGGGGAGCTGTTTTTT
cdr3_aa: CASSVAGTGELFF
clone_size: -
v_call: TRBV9
d_call: -
j_call: TRBJ2-2

cdr3_nt: TGCGCCAGCAGCTCACAGTACGAGCAGTACTTC
cdr3_aa: CASSSQYEQYF
clone_size: -
v_call: TRBV5-1
d_call: -
j_call: TRBJ2-7

cdr3_nt: TGTGCCAGCAGTTACTCCTTGGACAGGGTGACGCCCCAGCATTTT
cdr3_aa: CASSYSLDRVTPQHF
clone_size: -
v_call: TRBV6-5
d_call: TRBD1
j_call: TRBJ1-5

cdr3_nt: TGCAGCGTTGTGAGTCAGGGGGAAAATGGCTACACCTTC
cdr3_aa: CSVVSQGENGYTF
clone_size: -
v_call: TRBV29-1
d_call: TRBD1
j_call: TRBJ1-2

cdr3_nt: TGTGCCAGCAGCTTAGCTCGACTAGCGGGGAGGTACGAGACCCAGTACTTC
cdr3_aa: CASSLARLAGRYETQYF
clone_size: -
v_call: TRBV7-9
d_call: TRBD2
j_call: TRBJ2-5